This T cell receptor beta chain is from a study of T cell responses to AZD1222 COVID-19 vaccine. Using immunoSEQ multiplex PCR, the repertoire was profiled, and TCRdb retains in-frame clones only, with some absent. The sample consists of about 150,000 clones, more than 70% of them appearing once. The CDR3 spans 13 residues. Unmatched junction bases numbered 4, after V lost 6 bases and J lost 2 bases. Sample: peripheral blood, taken on day 0 of AZD1222 vaccination. The TCR sequence derives from an adult in good health. The rearrangement links TRBV12-3 or TRBV12-4 to TRBJ2-7, with 7 bases fitting TRBD2. The CDR3 bases are TGTGCCAGCAGCAAAGCGGGAACCTACGAGCAGTACTTC. Translation: CASSKAGTYEQYF.